The 29 T cell receptor beta chains in this list originate from one sample, sequenced in a study of T-cell memory formation after mild COVID-19. TCRdb passed the 5' RACE reads through MiXCR, listing each CDR3 protein once. The profile shows around 410,000 distinct CDR3 sequences, around 22% of them singletons. Sequenced: PBMCs or a T cell subset sorted from them (not recorded which). Receptors were obtained from an adult woman who had mild COVID-19 (a few samples of this study predate the infection). Cell type and time point are not known.

V usage is TRBV9 and J usage is TRBJ1-1, with 7 bases fitting TRBD1. CDR1 and CDR2 (germline): SGDLS, YYNGEE. This CDR3 has 14 amino acids. J lost 3 bases, V lost 4 bases, and 6 bases had no gene match. CDR3 in amino acids: CASSSHRGDTEAFF. In nucleotides, the CDR3 is TGTGCCAGCAGCTCACACAGGGGTGACACTGAAGCTTTCTTT.

The chain joins TRBV9 to TRBJ1-5; 7 bases agree with TRBD1. Germline CDR1 is SGDLS and CDR2 is YYNGEE. The CDR3 extends over 15 amino acids. Trimming at V came to 3 bases and at J to 8 bases, leaving 11 bases not matched to a gene. In DNA form, the CDR3 reads TGTGCCAGCAGCGCCACTTTGGACAGGCTCGAGCCCCAGCATTTT. It codes for CASSATLDRLEPQHF.

This chain joins TRBV28 and TRBJ1-1; 11 positions agree with TRBD1. The CDR3 has 15 amino acids. CDR1 and CDR2 from the germline V gene are MDHEN and SYDVKM. V was clipped by 4 bases and J by 4 bases; unmatched bases: 5. This CDR3 reads CASSSPGTGGTEAFF. The CDR3 bases are TGTGCCAGCAGTTCCCCGGGGACAGGGGGCACTGAAGCTTTCTTT.

This clonotype was seen a few times. For the CDR3, the DNA is TGTGCCAGCAGCCTCCTGAGGGATGAAGCTTTCTTT. Residues: CASSLLRDEAFF. The rearrangement links TRBV7-9 to TRBJ1-1; no reliable D call. In germline, CDR1 is SEHNR, CDR2 FQNEAQ (reference sequence). This CDR3 is 12 amino acids long. V was clipped by 5 bases and J by 7 bases, with 11 bases between them.

This clonotype was detected a few times. This sequence joins TRBV7-2 and TRBJ1-2, with D hard to call. This CDR3 has 14 residues. Germline V CDR1 and CDR2: SGHTA, FQGNSA. The V end lost 6 bases, the J end lost 4 bases, and 15 bases lay between the germline ends. DNA for the CDR3: TGTGCCAGCAGGACAAACAGAGACATCTATGGCTACACCTTC. Translation gives CASRTNRDIYGYTF. Full variable domain (rest looked up from reference TRBV7-2 and TRBJ1-2): GAGVSQSPSNKVTEKGKDVELRCDPISGHTALYWYRQSLGQGLEFLIYFQGNSAPDKSGLPSDRFSAERTGGSVSTLTIQRTQQEDSAVYLCASRTNRDIYGYTFGSGTRLTVV.

The V and J genes are TRBV9 and TRBJ2-3; tentative D call: TRBD1 (8 bases). Germline V gene data show CDR1 as SGDLS and CDR2 as YYNGEE. V lost 0 bases and J 2 bases, leaving 22 bases between the germline ends. The CDR3 has 19 residues. The chain's CDR3 is CASSVDPGGGTGYTDTQYF. The CDR3 bases are TGTGCCAGCAGCGTAGACCCAGGGGGGGGGACAGGCTACACAGATACGCAGTATTTT. Together with reference TRBV9 and TRBJ2-3, the CDR3 gives the full variable domain: DSGVTQTPKHLITATGQRVTLRCSPRSGDLSVYWYQQSLDQGLQFLIQYYNGEERAKGNILERFSAQQFPDLHSELNLSSLELGDSALYFCASSVDPGGGTGYTDTQYFGPGTRLTVL.

CDR3 sequence reads: CASSENRGLGNQPQHF. DNA for the CDR3: TGTGCCAGCAGTGAAAACAGGGGGTTGGGAAATCAGCCCCAGCATTTT. J is TRBJ1-5 and V is TRBV2, with 8 nucleotides matching TRBD1. This CDR3 is built from 16 residues. Trimming removed 2 bases from V and 4 bases from J; junction bases left unmatched: 7. Germline V gene lookup returns CDR1 SNHLY and CDR2 FYNNEI. Supplemented by reference TRBV2 and TRBJ1-5, the full variable domain reads EPEVTQTPSHQVTQMGQEVILRCVPISNHLYFYWYRQILGQKVEFLVSFYNNEISEKSEIFDDQFSVERPDGSNFTLKIRSTKLEDSAMYFCASSENRGLGNQPQHFGDGTRLSIL.

The V call is TRBV7-9, the J call TRBJ2-3, with 9 bases aligning to TRBD1. The CDR3 covers 15 residues. In germline, CDR1 is SEHNR, CDR2 FQNEAQ (reference sequence). The junction had 7 bases not matched to a gene; V was cut back by 7 bases and J by 2 bases. CDR3 region: CASNLGDRVTDTQYF. The CDR3 coding sequence is TGTGCCAGCAACCTTGGGGACAGGGTCACAGATACGCAGTATTTT.

The chain is built from TRBV20-1 and TRBJ2-5, with TRBD2 matching over 8 bases. Per the germline V gene, CDR1 is DFQATT and CDR2 is SNEGSKA (reference sequence). V dropped 3 bases and J dropped 5; count of bases not matched to a gene: 8. The CDR3 has 14 residues. The CDR3 DNA reads as TGCAGTGCTAGTCCCCGGGGGGGCGAGGAGACCCAGTACTTC. Its protein is CSASPRGGEETQYF.

The gene calls are TRBV20-1 and TRBJ1-3, with no clear D. There are 14 residues in the CDR3. Per the germline V gene, CDR1 is DFQATT and CDR2 is SNEGSKA (reference sequence). V was clipped by 0 bases and J by 2 bases, with 8 bases between them. As DNA, the CDR3 is TGCAGTGCTAGAGATTCGAGGACTGGAAACACCATATATTTT. It translates to CSARDSRTGNTIYF.

The chain carries TRBV29-1 and TRBJ2-7; 7 nucleotides align to TRBD1. V lost 7 bases and J lost 1; bases outside the gene matches: 4. The germline V gene has CDR1 SQVTM and CDR2 ANQGSEA. The length of the CDR3 is 12 residues. The CDR3 loop is CSAGTESYEQYF. In DNA, the CDR3 is TGCAGCGCCGGGACAGAGTCCTACGAGCAGTACTTC.

The V and J genes are TRBV20-1 and TRBJ2-7; no clear D. Trimming cost V 6 bases and J 2 bases, with 17 bases left between them. The CDR3 is 14 residues long. CDR1 is DFQATT, CDR2 SNEGSKA, per germline (reference sequence). The CDR3 DNA follows: TGCAGTGCGGCCCCCGCAGGAGACCCCTACGAGCAGTACTTC. Translating gives CSAAPAGDPYEQYF.

This sequence joins TRBV2 and TRBJ2-3; 8 bases are a match to TRBD1. This CDR3 contains 15 residues. Losses at the gene ends were 8 bases for V and 4 bases for J; bases not matched to a gene: 11. Germline V gives CDR1 SNHLY, CDR2 FYNNEI. As DNA, the CDR3 is TGTGCCAGCGGCCGGACAGGGACGGCCGCAGATACGCAGTATTTT. Translating it yields CASGRTGTAADTQYF.

This clonotype was counted many times. This chain connects TRBV19 to TRBJ2-2; the match to TRBD2 covers 14 bases. Germline V CDR1 and CDR2: LNHDA, SQIVND (reference sequence). CDR3 size: 17 residues. V was clipped by 7 bases and J by 4 bases; unmatched bases: 8. The CDR3 sequence is CASIQTGLAGVTGELFF. CDR3 coding DNA: TGTGCCAGTATTCAAACGGGACTAGCGGGAGTCACCGGGGAGCTGTTTTTT.

The chain links TRBV9 to TRBJ2-2; D is perhaps TRBD1 (7 bases). Germline loops: CDR1 SGDLS, CDR2 YYNGEE. Trimming took off 6 bases at V and 1 base at J, with 13 bases between the two ends. This CDR3 region has 15 residues. The CDR3 region has the DNA TGTGCCAGCAACCCGGGGGACAGGAACACCGGGGAGCTGTTTTTT. Translated: CASNPGDRNTGELFF.

This clonotype appeared a few times. The J gene is TRBJ2-7, the V gene TRBV6-5; 10 bases are a match to TRBD1. The V segment lost 2 bases and the J segment 2 bases; nucleotides outside the gene matches: 3. This CDR3 contains 15 residues. CDR1 is MNHEY, CDR2 SVGAGI, per germline. CDR3 in DNA: TGTGCCAGCAGTTACGCGGACAGGGGGGCCTACGAGCAGTACTTC. It specifies CASSYADRGAYEQYF.

A few counts support this clonotype. The CDR3 DNA follows: TGTGCCAGCAGGAACGGGGGGGCCTACGAGCAGTACTTC. The encoded protein is CASRNGGAYEQYF. The chain carries TRBV6-2 or TRBV6-3 and TRBJ2-7, with 8 positions matching TRBD2. The V gene end was trimmed by 6 bases and the J gene end by 2 bases; junction bases not matched to a gene: 3. Germline V lookup: CDR1 MNHEY, CDR2 SVGEGT. The CDR3 totals 13 residues.

This clonotype came up a few times. The rearrangement uses TRBV5-5 and TRBJ1-6; D remains ambiguous. This CDR3 is 14 amino acids long. The V gene lost 1 base and the J gene lost 15 bases, with 17 bases spanning the gap. CDR1 is SGHKS and CDR2 is YYEKEE in the germline V gene (reference sequence). Here the CDR3 reads CASSLSWREQHLHF. The CDR3, as DNA: TGTGCCAGCAGCTTGTCTTGGCGCGAGCAGCACCTCCACTTT.

DNA for the CDR3: TGTGCCAGCTCACCAGCCAGGGGTGGGACTGAAGCTTTCTTT. This sequence encodes CASSPARGGTEAFF. The V and J genes are TRBV18 and TRBJ1-1; D is possibly TRBD1 (6 bases). The germline V gene encodes CDR1 KGHSH and CDR2 LQKENI. V lost 2 bases and J 5 bases, leaving 12 bases between the germline ends. CDR3 size: 14 residues.

This clonotype showed up many times. The CDR3 region has the DNA TGTGCCAGCAGCCTCCCCAATCAGCCCCAGCATTTT. It encodes CASSLPNQPQHF. The V and J genes are TRBV12-3 or TRBV12-4 and TRBJ1-5; D is undetermined. The V end lost 6 bases, the J end lost 3 bases, and 6 bases lay between the germline ends. The CDR3 is 12 amino acids.

The gene calls are TRBV28 and TRBJ2-5; D is uncertain. The CDR3 has 14 residues. V lost 3 bases, J lost 0 bases, and 8 bases lay in between. Germline V lookup: CDR1 MDHEN, CDR2 SYDVKM. CDR3: CASSFLGYQETQYF. CDR3 coding DNA: TGTGCCAGCAGTTTTCTGGGGTACCAAGAGACCCAGTACTTC.

The table lists this clonotype with a few counts. This sequence joins TRBV12-3 or TRBV12-4 and TRBJ2-5; 10 positions match TRBD2. With 1 base clipped from V and 4 bases from J, the junction kept 9 bases outside the gene matches. The CDR3 length is 17 residues. The CDR3 spells CASSLGLAGALGETQYF. As DNA, the CDR3 is TGTGCCAGCAGTTTAGGGCTAGCGGGGGCCCTGGGAGAGACCCAGTACTTC.

This rearrangement joins TRBV6-2 or TRBV6-3 to TRBJ2-1; D is possibly TRBD2 (6 bases). V lost 8 bases and J 0 bases, leaving 26 bases between the germline ends. CDR1 MNHEY and CDR2 SVGEGT come from the germline V gene. This CDR3 spans 19 amino acids. The CDR3 DNA follows: TGTGCCAGCCGGGGTTTAACGGGAGTCCCTACGAGCTCCTACAATGAGCAGTTCTTC. This gives the protein CASRGLTGVPTSSYNEQFF.

This clonotype was observed a handful of times. The chain combines TRBV10-3 with TRBJ2-2; tentatively, D is TRBD2 (6 bases). The CDR3 sequence is 12 residues long. Germline V gene data show CDR1 as ENHRY and CDR2 as SYGVKD. V gave up 6 bases and J gave up 7 bases, with 9 bases separating them. For the CDR3, the DNA is TGTGCCATCAGCAAGGAGGGCGGGGAGCTGTTTTTT. This codes for CAISKEGGELFF.

V is TRBV7-2 and J is TRBJ2-7; D is ambiguous. V shed 6 bases and J shed 5 bases, with 11 bases lying between them. The germline V gene has CDR1 SGHTA and CDR2 FQGNSA. The CDR3 is 12 amino acids. The CDR3 is CASRLIANEQYF. Written as DNA, the CDR3 is TGTGCCAGCAGACTGATCGCAAACGAGCAGTACTTC.

The V call is TRBV2, the J call TRBJ1-5; 12 bases map to TRBD1. Trimming at V came to 3 bases and at J to 1 base, leaving 1 base not matched to a gene. This CDR3 contains 16 residues. Germline CDR1 SNHLY, CDR2 FYNNEI. CDR3 in DNA: TGTGCCAGCAGTGAGGGACAGGGGGCGAGCAATCAGCCCCAGCATTTT. Translation gives CASSEGQGASNQPQHF.

The chain joins TRBV11-2 to TRBJ2-7, with D unclear. Germline assignment: CDR1 SGHAT and CDR2 FQNNGV. V gave up 1 base and J gave up 3 bases, with 10 bases separating them. The CDR3 contains 14 residues. The CDR3 nucleotides read TGTGCCAGCAGCTTAGGGGCAGAACTCTACGAGCAGTACTTC. Translating it yields CASSLGAELYEQYF.

V is TRBV7-9 and J is TRBJ2-1; D gene unclear. V was pared by 5 bases and J by 7 bases, with 12 bases between. Germline values: CDR1 SEHNR, CDR2 FQNEAQ (reference sequence). This CDR3 region has 13 residues. The CDR3 DNA reads TGTGCCAGCAGCCCCACCCCCCGTAATGAGCAGTTCTTC. Translating it yields CASSPTPRNEQFF.

In its sample, this clonotype was seen a few times. The V call is TRBV11-2, the J call TRBJ2-2, with D possibly matching TRBD2 (6 bases). CDR1 and CDR2 from the germline V gene are SGHAT and FQNNGV. Trimming cost V 3 bases and J 5 bases, with 13 bases left between them. The length of the CDR3 is 15 residues. CDR3: CASSLRESRTGELFF. CDR3 coding DNA: TGTGCCAGCAGCTTGCGGGAATCCCGGACCGGGGAGCTGTTTTTT.